The source of this T cell receptor (beta chain) is a study of T cell responses to AZD1222 COVID-19 vaccine. The CDR3 consists of 14 residues. Germline loops: CDR1 SGHAT, CDR2 FQNNGV. The ends were cut back, 5 bases at V and 1 base at J, with 11 bases in the middle. Assay used: immunoSEQ multiplex PCR; TCRdb lists only in-frame clones, some missing. The data show 150,000 or so clones, approximately 85% seen once. This clone has only one observation. The sample consisted of peripheral blood, taken on day 0 of AZD1222 vaccination. This sequence originates from an adult in good health. This chain joins TRBV11-2 and TRBJ2-5; the D is unclear. The CDR3 sequence: CASSPGPIQETQYF. CDR3 sequence (DNA): TGTGCCAGCAGCCCCGGGCCCATCCAAGAGACCCAGTACTTC.